The 21 T cell receptor beta chains below all came from one sample that was sequenced in a study of OX40 agonist ivuxolimab in advanced cancers. The repertoire was sequenced with immunoSEQ multiplex PCR; TCRdb's copy has only in-frame clones and lacks some. The data contain fewer than 110,000 clones, around 93% of them seen just once; the ten biggest clones take up roughly 1.3%. The source material was CD4+ or CD8+ T cells sorted from blood, sampled in a trial of the OX40 agonist ivuxolimab. The receptors here all came from an adult with an advanced solid tumor such as melanoma, head and neck, liver or kidney cancer.

The V gene is TRBV7-3, the J gene TRBJ1-5; the match to TRBD1 covers 7 bases. In germline, CDR1 is SGHTA, CDR2 FQGTGA. Trimming at V came to 0 bases and at J to 4 bases, leaving 3 bases not matched to a gene. The CDR3 sequence is 15 residues long. The CDR3 protein is CASSLTGTDNQPQHF. The CDR3 DNA reads as TGTGCCAGCAGCTTAACCGGGACAGATAATCAGCCCCAGCATTTT.

This clone is a singleton in its sample. DNA of the CDR3: TGTGCCAGTAGTATCGCGGGAGGGGAGACCCAGTACTTC. Its protein product is CASSIAGGETQYF. The chain recombines TRBV19 with TRBJ2-5; 9 bases match TRBD2. With 3 bases clipped from V and 5 bases from J, the junction kept 1 base outside the gene matches. Germline loops: CDR1 LNHDA, CDR2 SQIVND (reference sequence). The CDR3 has 13 amino acids.

The chain links TRBV5-4 to TRBJ2-5; 9 nucleotides line up with TRBD1. This CDR3 is built from 17 residues. Germline-derived CDR1 and CDR2 are SGHNT and YYREEE (reference sequence). Unmatched junction bases numbered 11, after V lost 4 bases and J lost 1 base. Written as DNA, the CDR3 is TGTGCCAGCAGCAATGGGGTGGGGACAGGGCTCCAAGAGACCCAGTACTTC. Translating gives CASSNGVGTGLQETQYF.

V and J are TRBV25-1 and TRBJ2-3; weak D call: TRBD2 (6 bases). From germline, CDR1 is MGHDK and CDR2 SYGVNS. Trimming cost V 0 bases and J 9 bases, with 10 bases left between them. The CDR3 runs to 13 residues. This CDR3 is CASSEYGRGTQYF. The CDR3 DNA sequence: TGTGCCAGCAGTGAATACGGGCGGGGCACGCAGTATTTT.

This chain connects TRBV29-1 to TRBJ1-1; D remains unclear. There are 13 residues in the CDR3. The ends were cut back, 2 bases at V and 1 base at J, with 8 bases in the middle. The germline CDR1 and CDR2 sequences are SQVTM and ANQGSEA. CDR3 loop: CSVEWPQNTEAFF. For the CDR3, the DNA is TGCAGCGTTGAATGGCCTCAGAACACTGAAGCTTTCTTT.

V gene TRBV28 combines with J gene TRBJ1-2; 9 bases map to TRBD1. The CDR3 covers 15 residues. The germline CDR1 and CDR2 sequences are MDHEN and SYDVKM. The V gene end was trimmed by 7 bases and the J gene end by 4 bases; junction bases not matched to a gene: 10. The CDR3, as DNA: TGTGCCAGCACCCTACCGGGACAGGGAGTCTATGGCTACACCTTC. Its translation: CASTLPGQGVYGYTF.

This chain links TRBV7-2 with TRBJ1-4; 7 bases are a match to TRBD1. Germline V gene sequence: CDR1 SGHTA, CDR2 FQGNSA. V lost 2 bases and J lost 4; bases outside the gene matches: 4. The CDR3 contains 15 residues. CDR3 sequence: CASSLPRGHNEKLFF. Here the CDR3 DNA reads TGTGCCAGCAGCTTACCGAGGGGGCATAATGAAAAACTGTTTTTT.

The V and J genes are TRBV19 and TRBJ1-2; 9 bases match TRBD1. The V gene's germline CDR1 is LNHDA and CDR2 SQIVND (reference sequence). The CDR3 covers 15 residues. Trimming cost V 3 bases and J 7 bases; bases outside gene matches: 9. The CDR3 region is CASSMGGQGTRGYTF. The DNA of the CDR3 is TGTGCCAGTAGTATGGGCGGACAGGGGACTCGTGGCTACACCTTC.

The chain is built from TRBV12-5 and TRBJ2-5; a possible D gene is TRBD1 (7 bases). Germline loops: CDR1 LGHNT, CDR2 FRNRAP. CDR3 length: 14 residues. V gave up 4 bases and J gave up 4 bases, with 13 bases separating them. The CDR3 region has the DNA TGTGCTAGTGGTTCGGGGGACAGTCTAGAGACCCAGTACTTC. It encodes CASGSGDSLETQYF. Full variable domain (rest looked up from reference TRBV12-5 and TRBJ2-5): DARVTQTPRHKVTEMGQEVTMRCQPILGHNTVFWYRQTMMQGLELLAYFRNRAPLDDSGMPKDRFSAEMPDATLATLKIQPSEPRDSAVYFCASGSGDSLETQYFGPGTRLLVL.

The chain couples TRBV7-8 to TRBJ1-3; D perhaps matches TRBD1 (6 bases). Germline V gene sequence: CDR1 SGHVS, CDR2 FQNEAQ. Trimming removed 2 bases at V and 1 base at J, with 9 bases between. The length of the CDR3 is 15 residues. CDR3 nucleotides: TGTGCCAGCAGCTTATTGGGGGCATCTGGAAACACCATATATTTT. Protein sequence: CASSLLGASGNTIYF.

V gene TRBV4-3 combines with J gene TRBJ2-5, with D perhaps given as TRBD1 or TRBD2 (6 bases each). With the DNA end fitting TRBJ2-7 better, the J assignment may be wrong. The CDR3 loop spans 19 amino acids. Germline V lookup: CDR1 LGHNA, CDR2 YSLEER. The CDR3: CASSQEGGSRGRDSYEQYF. As DNA, the CDR3 is TGCGCCAGCAGCCAAGAGGGGGGCTCTAGAGGGCGGGACTCCTACGAGCAGTACTTC.

The V and J genes are TRBV5-6 and TRBJ1-1; D is undetermined. The CDR3 length is 14 residues. Per the germline V gene, CDR1 is SGHDT and CDR2 is YYEEEE. V was clipped by 4 bases and J by 3 bases, with 13 bases between them. CDR3 nucleotides: TGTGCCAGCAGCCCGGTAGGGCGGGACACTGAAGCTTTCTTT. Translating it yields CASSPVGRDTEAFF.

The CDR3: CASSIASSGKNEQFF. The CDR3 DNA reads TGTGCCAGTAGTATAGCGTCTAGCGGAAAGAATGAGCAGTTCTTC. The chain recombines TRBV19 with TRBJ2-1, with 7 bases lining up with TRBD2. CDR3 length: 15 amino acids. The J segment lost 7 bases and the V segment lost 1 base, leaving 7 bases of the junction unmatched. Germline loops: CDR1 LNHDA, CDR2 SQIVND (reference sequence). The full variable domain, its missing parts supplied by reference TRBV19 and TRBJ2-1, is DGGITQSPKYLFRKEGQNVTLSCEQNLNHDAMYWYRQDPGQGLRLIYYSQIVNDFQKGDIAEGYSVSREKKESFPLTVTSAQKNPTAFYLCASSIASSGKNEQFFGPGTRLTVL.

The genes are TRBV28 and TRBJ2-3; 11 bases are a match to TRBD2. Germline trimming cut 3 bases from V and 4 bases from J; bases unmatched to any gene: 3. Per germline, CDR1 MDHEN and CDR2 SYDVKM. The CDR3 totals 15 residues. CDR3 sequence reads: CASSFWTSGSDTQYF. CDR3 nucleotide sequence: TGTGCCAGCAGTTTCTGGACTAGCGGGTCAGATACGCAGTATTTT.

The rearrangement joins TRBV9 to TRBJ2-3; D is unclear. CDR1 and CDR2 (germline): SGDLS, YYNGEE. This CDR3 has 14 residues. Trimming removed 1 base at V and 2 bases at J, with 8 bases between. The CDR3 here is CASSVNILTDTQYF. CDR3 coding DNA: TGTGCCAGCAGCGTAAACATACTCACAGATACGCAGTATTTT.

The chain couples TRBV5-8 to TRBJ2-2, with 15 bases that match TRBD2. Germline V CDR1 and CDR2: SGHTS, YDEGEE. Trimming removed 3 bases from V and 6 bases from J; junction bases left unmatched: 3. The CDR3 is 16 residues long. The CDR3 bases are TGTGCCAGCAGCTCGGGACTAGCGGGAGGTGCCGGGGAGCTGTTTTTT. This encodes CASSSGLAGGAGELFF.

The chain has TRBV5-5 and TRBJ1-4; D is uncertain. The germline V gene encodes CDR1 SGHKS and CDR2 YYEKEE (reference sequence). V lost 4 bases to trimming and J lost 2 bases, with 15 bases between them. CDR3 length equals 16 residues. CDR3 in DNA: TGTGCCAGCAGCCGCGTAGGTGTGGGGACTAATGAAAAACTGTTTTTT. It is translated as CASSRVGVGTNEKLFF.

This sequence joins TRBV7-3 and TRBJ2-1, with 7 bases fitting TRBD2. With 5 bases clipped from V and 0 bases from J, the junction kept 10 bases outside the gene matches. The CDR3 has 17 residues. Germline lookup yields CDR1 SGHTA and CDR2 FQGTGA. The chain's CDR3 is CASSPRGVASSYNEQFF. The CDR3 DNA is TGTGCCAGCAGCCCACGGGGGGTAGCGAGCTCCTACAATGAGCAGTTCTTC.

The V call is TRBV4-1, the J call TRBJ1-6; weak D call: TRBD1 (6 bases). Germline assignment: CDR1 MGHRA and CDR2 YSYEKL. The CDR3 consists of 16 residues. V was cut by 4 bases and J by 8 bases, with 18 bases left in between. The CDR3 spells CASSPLRDKGYSPLHF. The CDR3 coding sequence is TGCGCCAGCAGCCCTCTACGGGACAAAGGGTATTCACCCCTCCACTTT.

CDR3 loop: CASSLRQGGGSPLHF. The CDR3 coding sequence is TGTGCCAGCAGCTTGCGACAGGGCGGTGGTTCACCCCTCCACTTT. The J gene is TRBJ1-6, the V gene TRBV5-4, with TRBD1 matching over 7 bases. V was pared by 1 base and J by 9 bases, with 7 bases of the junction left unmatched. CDR1 and CDR2 (germline): SGHNT, YYREEE (reference sequence). The CDR3 has 15 residues.

This clone came up a few times. The rearrangement uses TRBV5-4 and TRBJ1-3; the match to TRBD1 covers 7 bases. The V and J ends lost 3 bases and 0 bases, in that order; junction bases with no gene match: 0. The CDR3 length is 14 residues. Germline CDR1 is SGHNT and CDR2 is YYREEE (reference sequence). CDR3 in amino acids: CASSWDSSGNTIYF. For the CDR3, the DNA is TGTGCCAGCAGCTGGGACAGCTCTGGAAACACCATATATTTT.